This entry lists 31 T cell receptor beta chains sequenced from one sample in a study of T cells in women clearing cervical HPV infection. Sequencing was performed with immunoSEQ multiplex PCR; in TCRdb, only in-frame clones are kept and a portion is missing. The table counts roughly 35,000 clones; 1.5% to 2% lies in the top ten. Sequencing used blood buffy coat. The receptors stem from a woman aged 18-69 years with a cervical HPV16 infection that either progressed to CIN3+ or cleared (not recorded which).

With respect to this clone: The CDR3 end is not reached by the read, which stops 3 residues before it; the germline J gene fills it in. The J gene is TRBJ2-3, the V gene TRBV20-1, with a possible D match to TRBD1 (6 bases). Trimming removed 7 bases from V and 0 bases from J, with 20 bases in between. Germline CDR1 and CDR2: DFQATT and SNEGSKA (reference sequence). There are 16 residues in the CDR3. The covered CDR3 bases are TGCAGTGTGGACGGCGGAAGGACAGACAGCACAGATACG. The encoded protein is CSVDGGRTDSTDT. The full CDR3 is CSVDGGRTDSTDTQYF.

As for this clone: The observed sequence ends 3 residues before the CDR3 terminus, with the missing tail filled in from the germline J gene. V usage is TRBV5-4 and J usage is TRBJ2-2; D might be TRBD1 (5 bases). The CDR3 consists of 15 residues. Germline V lookup: CDR1 SGHNT, CDR2 YYREEE (reference sequence). The CDR3 loop reads CASSPELSGANVLFF. The DNA read from the CDR3 is TGTGCCAGCAGCCCGGAATTGTCTGGGGCCAACGTG.

As regards this clone: The missing CDR3 end, 3 residues past where the read stops, is filled in from the germline J gene. The chain has TRBV2 and TRBJ2-2; unclear D gene. The CDR3 is 14 amino acids. CDR1 and CDR2 from the germline V gene are SNHLY and FYNNEI. The CDR3 loop is CASRVNHSNEKLFF. CDR3 DNA, as far as it was read: TGTGCCAGCAGGGTGAACCACTCGAATGAAAAG.

A note on this clone: The read is 3 residues too short to cover the CDR3 end, so that end is filled in from the germline J gene. The chain has TRBV19 and TRBJ1-2, with 7 bases fitting TRBD1. This CDR3 is 15 amino acids long. V gave up 4 bases and J gave up 2 bases; unmatched junction bases: 7. Germline V gene lookup returns CDR1 LNHDA and CDR2 SQIVND (reference sequence). The covered CDR3 bases are TGTGCCAGTAGTAGGAGAACAGGGGACAACTATGGC. Protein: CASSRRTGDNYG. The full CDR3 is CASSRRTGDNYGYTF.

The CDR3 sequence: CASSSSGASGANVLFF. The CDR3 DNA, read in part, is TGCGCCAGCAGCAGCTCAGGGGCCTCTGGGGCCAACGTA. V and J are TRBV5-1 and TRBJ1-4; tentative D call: TRBD1 (6 bases). Read sequence stops 3 residues before the CDR3 end, and the germline J gene provides the missing end. Germline V CDR1 and CDR2: SGHRS, YFSETQ. The CDR3 contains 16 residues.

Note on this clone: The read ends 3 residues before the CDR3 terminus; that terminus is restored from the germline J gene. This chain uses TRBV18 with TRBJ2-3; the match to TRBD2 covers 7 bases. The germline CDR1 and CDR2 sequences are KGHSH and LQKENI. The CDR3 has 13 amino acids. CDR3 sequence reads: CASSRGSQETQYF. CDR3 bases read: TGTGCCAGCTCTCGCGGGAGCCAAGAGACG.

Notes on this clone: Sequencing ends 3 residues short of the CDR3 end; the germline J gene provides the rest. V gene TRBV7-2 combines with J gene TRBJ1-2; no definite D call. CDR1 and CDR2 from the germline V gene are SGHTA and FQGNSA. The CDR3 contains 13 residues. The CDR3 protein is CASSLWAGYDYTF. The CDR3 bases that were read are TGTGCCAGCAGCTTATGGGCAGGTTACGAC.

Notes on this clone: The sequenced fragment ends 3 residues before the CDR3 boundary, so the rest is inferred from the germline J gene. The rearrangement uses TRBV12-3 or TRBV12-4 and TRBJ2-1; D is perhaps TRBD2 (5 bases). The CDR3 covers 15 residues. V dropped 6 bases and J dropped 0 bases, with 12 bases sitting between them. The CDR3 DNA, read in part, is TGTGCCAGCAGCATCCCGGGGAGCTCCTACAATGAG. Its translation is CASSIPGSSYNE. The entire CDR3 protein is CASSIPGSSYNEQFF.

Comment on this clone: The read halts 3 residues ahead of the CDR3 end, with the missing end drawn from the germline J gene. V gene TRBV6-1 combines with J gene TRBJ2-3; 8 positions match TRBD1. From germline, CDR1 is MNHNS and CDR2 SASEGT. CDR3 length equals 14 residues. The CDR3: CASSARQGQETQYF. The part of the CDR3 DNA that was read is TGTGCCAGCAGTGCCCGACAGGGGCAAGAGACG.

As regards this clone: The observed sequence ends 3 residues before the CDR3 terminus, with the missing tail filled in from the germline J gene. The V and J genes are TRBV7-9 and TRBJ1-1, with D perhaps TRBD1 (5 bases). Germline lookup yields CDR1 SEHNR and CDR2 FQNEAQ (reference sequence). Deletions cut 4 bases from V and 2 bases from J, with 8 bases between. This CDR3 contains 13 residues. Incomplete CDR3 DNA: TGTGCCAGCAGCTCGGACATAAACACTGAA. It yields the protein CASSSDINTE. The full CDR3 sequence reads CASSSDINTEAFF.

Notes on this clone: The CDR3 end lies 3 residues beyond the end of the read and is filled in from the germline J gene. This chain joins TRBV12-5 and TRBJ2-3; D is possibly TRBD2 (6 bases). Between the trimmed V and J ends, which lost 1 base and 0 bases, there was a span of 8 bases. From germline, CDR1 is LGHNT and CDR2 FRNRAP. The CDR3 has 15 residues. The CDR3 here is CASGLEGTSTDTQYF. CDR3 DNA, as far as it was read: TGTGCTAGTGGTTTGGAGGGGACTAGCACAGATACG.

About this clone: The sequence runs out 3 residues before the end of the CDR3; the remainder is reconstructed from the germline J gene. The V and J genes are TRBV19 and TRBJ2-1, with 16 positions matching TRBD2. Germline assignment: CDR1 LNHDA and CDR2 SQIVND (reference sequence). The V gene end was trimmed by 3 bases and the J gene end by 7 bases; junction bases not matched to a gene: 6. CDR3 size: 17 residues. Partial CDR3 DNA: TGTGCCAGTAGTATTGGGACTAGCGGGGGGGCCAGGAATGAG. This encodes CASSIGTSGGARNE. The CDR3 reads in full as CASSIGTSGGARNEQFF.

Turning to this clone: The read finishes 3 residues shy of the CDR3 end, and the germline J gene is used to complete it. The V and J genes are TRBV2 and TRBJ2-7; the match to TRBD2 covers 8 bases. This CDR3 contains 14 residues. V lost 6 bases to trimming and J lost 1 base; unmatched junction nucleotides: 5. Germline CDR1 reads SNHLY; CDR2 reads FYNNEI. CDR3 in amino acids: CASRPGLVSYEQYF. The covered CDR3 bases are TGTGCCAGCAGACCGGGACTAGTTTCCTACGAG.

On this clone: Sequencing ends 3 residues short of the CDR3 end; the germline J gene provides the rest. V and J are TRBV20-1 and TRBJ2-7; TRBD1 agrees at 7 bases. CDR3 size: 14 residues. Germline CDR1 reads DFQATT; CDR2 reads SNEGSKA (reference sequence). V shed 4 bases, J shed 2 bases, and the junction held 8 bases outside the gene matches. The CDR3 region is CSAKGQDFPYEQYF. The CDR3 DNA, read in part, is TGCAGTGCTAAAGGACAGGACTTTCCCTACGAG.

Comment on this clone: The read terminates 3 residues ahead of where the CDR3 ends, so the germline J gene completes it. The V call is TRBV2, the J call TRBJ1-6; TRBD1 matches at 9 bases. The germline CDR1 and CDR2 sequences are SNHLY and FYNNEI. Unmatched junction bases numbered 12, after V lost 5 bases and J lost 10 bases. The CDR3 runs to 16 residues. The CDR3 region is CASSLEGGTGLSPLHF. Incomplete CDR3 DNA: TGTGCCAGCAGTCTAGAGGGAGGGACAGGGTTGTCACCC.

For this clone: The sequence runs out 3 residues before the end of the CDR3; the remainder is reconstructed from the germline J gene. The chain has TRBV14 and TRBJ2-1; tentative D call: TRBD1 (5 bases). Germline V gene sequence: CDR1 SGHDN, CDR2 FVKESK. V dropped 4 bases and J dropped 4 bases, with 17 bases sitting between them. The length of the CDR3 is 16 residues. The DNA read from the CDR3 is TGTGCCAGCAGCCTCAGTGCAGGGCTGGGGTACAATGAG. Its protein is CASSLSAGLGYNE. The whole CDR3 is CASSLSAGLGYNEQFF.

Points on this clone: The CDR3 end falls 3 residues outside the read, so it is completed with the germline J gene. The sample has other DNA sequences that encode this CDR3 too. The chain is built from TRBV7-9 and TRBJ1-3; TRBD1 might be the D (5 bases). This CDR3 comprises 14 residues. With 5 bases removed from V and 6 bases from J, the gap between germline ends came to 14 bases. Germline CDR1 reads SEHNR; CDR2 reads FQNEAQ (reference sequence). The CDR3 region is CASSDSRGENTIYF. The part of the CDR3 DNA that was read is TGTGCCAGCAGCGATAGCCGGGGGGAAAACACC.

Of note for this clone: Read data end 3 residues before the CDR3 end; the end is taken from the germline J gene. The chain combines TRBV30 with TRBJ1-1; tentative D call: TRBD1 (6 bases). Germline V gene sequence: CDR1 GTSNPN, CDR2 SVGIG (reference sequence). With 5 bases removed from V and 3 bases from J, the gap between germline ends came to 10 bases. CDR3 length: 12 residues. CDR3 DNA (partial): TGTGCCTGGGACGGGGGGCACACTGAA. This sequence encodes CAWDGGHTE. The full CDR3 protein reads CAWDGGHTEAFF.

With regard to this clone: The CDR3 end falls 3 residues outside the read, so it is completed with the germline J gene. The rearrangement uses TRBV20-1 and TRBJ1-1, with a weak D call TRBD1 (6 bases). Per germline, CDR1 DFQATT and CDR2 SNEGSKA (reference sequence). With 0 bases removed from V and 6 bases from J, the gap between germline ends came to 17 bases. The CDR3 is made up of 15 amino acids. Incomplete CDR3 DNA: TGCAGTGCTAGAGATCCGGGGTCGGGGGGCGCTGAA. Amino acid sequence: CSARDPGSGGAE. The full CDR3 sequence reads CSARDPGSGGAEAFF.

As regards this clone: Sequencing ends 3 residues short of the CDR3 end; the germline J gene provides the rest. V is TRBV19 and J is TRBJ1-1; 8 positions agree with TRBD1. In germline, CDR1 is LNHDA, CDR2 SQIVND (reference sequence). The V gene end was trimmed by 7 bases and the J gene end by 0 bases; junction bases not matched to a gene: 7. The length of the CDR3 is 15 residues. The CDR3: CASTAGGLVNTEAFF. CDR3 DNA (partial): TGTGCCAGTACGGCAGGGGGCTTGGTGAACACTGAA.

Details on this clone: The read finishes 3 residues shy of the CDR3 end, and the germline J gene is used to complete it. The chain carries TRBV7-9 and TRBJ1-1; D not resolved. This CDR3 is built from 15 residues. CDR1 SEHNR and CDR2 FQNEAQ come from the germline V gene (reference sequence). CDR3 sequence reads: CASSLGAGFPDTAFF. CDR3 bases read: TGTGCCAGCAGCTTAGGGGCGGGTTTCCCAGATACG.

Concerning this clone: The read finishes 3 residues shy of the CDR3 end, and the germline J gene is used to complete it. The rearrangement joins TRBV5-1 to TRBJ2-7; D unresolved. V lost 0 bases, J lost 3 bases, and 4 bases lay in between. CDR3 length: 12 residues. CDR1 is SGHRS and CDR2 is YFSETQ in the germline V gene. CDR3 DNA (partial): TGCGCCAGCAGCTTGGAGGGCTACGAG. This gives the protein CASSLEGYE. Given in full, the CDR3 is CASSLEGYEQYF.

CDR3 loop: CASSLFSGQAIYEQYF. The covered CDR3 bases are TGTGCCAGCAGCTTGTTTTCGGGACAGGCCATCTACGAG. The chain links TRBV7-8 to TRBJ2-7, with 8 nucleotides matching TRBD1. The read halts 3 residues ahead of the CDR3 end, with the missing end drawn from the germline J gene. Trimming took 3 bases from V and 3 from J; bases not matched to a gene: 10. This CDR3 has 16 amino acids. Germline assignment: CDR1 SGHVS and CDR2 FQNEAQ. Full variable domain (remainder filled in from reference TRBV7-8 and TRBJ2-7): GAGVSQSPRYKVAKRGQDVALRCDPISGHVSLFWYQQALGQGPEFLTYFQNEAQLDKSGLPSDRFFAERPEGSVSTLKIQRTQQEDSAVYLCASSLFSGQAIYEQYFGPGTRLTVT.

In regard to this clone: The read halts 3 residues ahead of the CDR3 end, with the missing end drawn from the germline J gene. V gene TRBV5-5 combines with J gene TRBJ2-2, with D perhaps given as TRBD1 or TRBD2 (5 bases each). The CDR3 runs 15 residues. V lost 0 bases, J lost 5 bases, and 11 bases lay in between. Germline loops: CDR1 SGHKS, CDR2 YYEKEE (reference sequence). The sequenced CDR3 bases are TGTGCCAGCAGCTTGGCCGAGGGGTTGACCGGGGAG. Translated: CASSLAEGLTGE. The full CDR3 reads CASSLAEGLTGELFF.

As regards this clone: The read comes to an end 3 residues before the CDR3 does, leaving the germline J gene to fill in the end. The chain has TRBV7-3 and TRBJ2-1, with D perhaps TRBD1 (6 bases). The CDR3 is made up of 15 amino acids. Germline values: CDR1 SGHTA, CDR2 FQGTGA. Trimming cost V 4 bases and J 6 bases, with 16 bases left between them. CDR3 DNA (partial): TGTGCCAGCAGCTCCAGCGGCGTCAGGGGCAATGAG. Encoded protein: CASSSSGVRGNE. The CDR3 in its entirety is CASSSSGVRGNEQFF.

Comment on this clone: The CDR3 extends 3 residues past the end of the read, so its final part is completed from the germline J gene. The V call is TRBV20-1, the J call TRBJ1-4; weak D call: TRBD1 (5 bases). V dropped 6 bases and J dropped 8 bases, with 22 bases sitting between them. Germline assignment: CDR1 DFQATT and CDR2 SNEGSKA (reference sequence). The CDR3 has 15 amino acids. This chain's CDR3 is CSAQLGVGTMEKLFF. The part of the CDR3 DNA that was read is TGCAGTGCCCAGCTAGGGGTTGGAACTATGGAAAAA.

Of note for this clone: Coverage ceases 3 residues before the CDR3 finishes, and the germline J gene fills in the end. V usage is TRBV7-2 and J usage is TRBJ2-3; TRBD2 matches at 7 bases. Germline loops: CDR1 SGHTA, CDR2 FQGNSA. V gave up 0 bases and J gave up 4 bases; unmatched junction bases: 7. This CDR3 is built from 16 residues. CDR3: CASSLAGGGGADTQYF. The sequenced CDR3 bases are TGTGCCAGCAGCTTAGCCGGCGGGGGTGGGGCAGATACG.

Concerning this clone itself: The CDR3 is cut off 3 residues early in the read; its end comes from the germline J gene. V gene TRBV19 combines with J gene TRBJ1-2, with 9 bases fitting TRBD1. CDR3 length: 15 amino acids. The germline gives CDR1 LNHDA, CDR2 SQIVND (reference sequence). The V gene end was trimmed by 6 bases and the J gene end by 2 bases; junction bases not matched to a gene: 7. The DNA read from the CDR3 is TGTGCCAGTAGGGAGACCGGGACAGGGAACTATGGC. Its protein product is CASRETGTGNYG. The entire CDR3 reads CASRETGTGNYGYTF.

Concerning this clone: The CDR3 end lies 3 residues beyond the end of the read and is filled in from the germline J gene. The chain recombines TRBV6-1 with TRBJ2-5, with D uncertain. Trimming left V 3 bases short and J 2 bases short, with 10 bases between. This CDR3 spans 14 amino acids. Germline V gene data show CDR1 as MNHNS and CDR2 as SASEGT. The CDR3 is CASSEGWAQETQYF. Partial CDR3 DNA: TGTGCCAGCAGTGAGGGCTGGGCTCAAGAGACC.

As concerns this clone: Sequencing ends 3 residues short of the CDR3 end; the germline J gene provides the rest. The rearrangement joins TRBV20-1 to TRBJ2-3; D is unclear. Germline CDR1 reads DFQATT; CDR2 reads SNEGSKA (reference sequence). The CDR3 totals 13 residues. V gave up 6 bases and J gave up 0 bases, with 10 bases separating them. The chain's CDR3 is CSARGLSTDTQYF. The sequenced part of the CDR3 DNA is TGCAGTGCCCGCGGTCTGAGCACAGATACG.

A word on this clone: The CDR3 extends 3 residues past the end of the read, so its final part is completed from the germline J gene. The genes are TRBV18 and TRBJ2-7; D remains unclear. Per the germline V gene, CDR1 is KGHSH and CDR2 is LQKENI. With 0 bases removed from V and 5 bases from J, the gap between germline ends came to 11 bases. The CDR3 has 14 residues. The part of the CDR3 DNA that was read is TGTGCCAGCTCACCACCAACAAATCGGGACGAG. Amino acids: CASSPPTNRDE. The complete CDR3 protein is CASSPPTNRDEQYF.